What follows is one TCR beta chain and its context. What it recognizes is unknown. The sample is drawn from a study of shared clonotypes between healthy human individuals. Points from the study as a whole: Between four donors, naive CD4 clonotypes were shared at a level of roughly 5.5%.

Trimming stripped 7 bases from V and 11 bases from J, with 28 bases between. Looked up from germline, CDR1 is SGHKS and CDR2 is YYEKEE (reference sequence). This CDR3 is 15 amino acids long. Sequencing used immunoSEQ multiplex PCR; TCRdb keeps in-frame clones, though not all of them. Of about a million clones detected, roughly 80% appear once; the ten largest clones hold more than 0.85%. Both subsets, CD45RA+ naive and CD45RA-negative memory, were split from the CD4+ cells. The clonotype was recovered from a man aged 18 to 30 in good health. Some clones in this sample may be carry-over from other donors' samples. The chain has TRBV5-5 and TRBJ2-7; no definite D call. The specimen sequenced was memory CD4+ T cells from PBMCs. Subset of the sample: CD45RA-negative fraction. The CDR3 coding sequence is TGTGCCAGCCCTCCATCCCCGGCCGTACCCCTTCGAGAGTACTTC. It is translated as CASPPSPAVPLREYF. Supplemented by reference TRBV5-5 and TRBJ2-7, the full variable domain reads DAGVTQSPTHLIKTRGQQVTLRCSPISGHKSVSWYQQVLGQGPQFIFQYYEKEERGRGNFPDRFSARQFPNYSSELNVNALLLGDSALYLCASPPSPAVPLREYFGPGTRLTVT.